Listed below are T cell receptor beta chains from one sample, sequenced in a study of cytomegalovirus exposure and HLA in healthy donors. Data came from immunoSEQ multiplex PCR; TCRdb stores just in-frame clones and leaves some out. Its clone listing holds about 72,000 clones. The sample was PBMCs. These receptor sequences come from a man aged 50 to 60 in good health and CMV-seropositive. Both conserved end residues are part of each CDR3.

V | CDR3
TRBV7-2 | CASSQELGQGADTQYF
TRBV7-9 | CASSSGSNEQFF
TRBV4-1 | CASSQETGQNTEAFF
TRBV7-9 | CASSPTPRVSVGTDTQYF
TRBV19 | CASSIRPGGNEQFF
TRBV5-8 | CASSPRQVGQFF
TRBV19 | CATRGGAEETQYF
TRBV5-1 | CASSPALSGNEQFF
TRBV5-1 | CASTSGGSNTGELFF
TRBV2 | CASLDRDYGYTF
TRBV12-5 | CASGPLGARTEAFF
TRBV7-6 | CASSLSASGGVDTGELFF
TRBV6-5 | CASSYSNRGGGYTF
TRBV19 | CVLSKLEGLAVSTDTQYF